Sequencing of this T cell receptor (beta chain) was carried out in a study of shared clonotypes between healthy human individuals. The healthy adult donors were HIV-negative and reported no recent acute infections or vaccinations. Caucasian adults living in Nashville, Tennessee, provided all samples. Overall study results and limits: Only a few donors were included, so the genetic and exposure-history diversity represented was limited.

About 30,000 T cell genomes, or roughly 300 ng DNA, went into unsorted PBMC replicate PCRs. Some clones are missing from TCRdb's copy, which holds only in-frame ones; the method was immunoSEQ multiplex PCR. The sample includes more than 450,000 clones, about four fifths of them seen just once. A word on this clone: Its antigen is not identified.

The CDR3 is 15 residues long. V shed 10 bases and J shed 7 bases, with 23 bases lying between them. The germline gives CDR1 LNHDA, CDR2 SQIVND (reference sequence). Sample: PBMCs. The V and J genes are TRBV19 and TRBJ2-1; D is possibly TRBD2 (7 bases). This sequence was found in a middle-aged woman in good health. Some clones in this sample may be carry-over from other donors' samples. The CDR3 nucleotides read TGTGCCACCCAAGGGGGGGACTTAGGTCGAAATGAGCAGTTCTTC. It yields the protein CATQGGDLGRNEQFF. The full variable domain, its missing parts supplied by reference TRBV19 and TRBJ2-1, is DGGITQSPKYLFRKEGQNVTLSCEQNLNHDAMYWYRQDPGQGLRLIYYSQIVNDFQKGDIAEGYSVSREKKESFPLTVTSAQKNPTAFYLCATQGGDLGRNEQFFGPGTRLTVL.